The clone carrying this T cell receptor beta chain turned up a few times. Its antigen is unidentified. The CDR3 loop spans 13 amino acids. V shed 6 bases and J shed 8 bases, with 16 bases lying between them. The germline gives CDR1 MNHEY, CDR2 SMNVEV (reference sequence). The data stem from a study of post-analysis software for immune sequencing data. Libraries were made from TCR beta cDNA, and they carried unique molecular identifiers. Yield was some 500,000 cDNA molecules from roughly 1 to 10 million T cells. TCRdb fed the PCR reads into MiXCR, producing one record per CDR3 protein. The table records hundreds of thousands of distinct CDR3 sequences, about 27% of them present only once. General study results and limits: The study found significantly lower normalized Chao1 diversity in multiple sclerosis patients than in controls. Patients had higher frequencies than controls of roughly 5 TRBV segments, including TRBV5-6, TRBV5-1 and TRBV20-1. Strong co-clustering by F measure was evident for samples that had been prepared in the same batch.

The V and J genes are TRBV27 and TRBJ1-1; D might be TRBD1 (6 bases). The source material was blood. The sequence came from a girl aged 10 to 17 with multiple sclerosis. The CDR3 protein is CASSTGPGTEAFF. The CDR3 coding sequence is TGTGCCAGCAGCACTGGTCCCGGGACAGAAGCTTTCTTT.